Below, one T cell receptor (beta chain) is given with its context. Its target is not known. Sequenced by immunoSEQ multiplex PCR; TCRdb stores in-frame clones only, minus some. The sample has approximately 740,000 clones, 92% seen once. This entry comes from a study of shared clonotypes between healthy human individuals. Findings and caveats of the study: Represented diversity (both genetic and exposure-history) was limited by the small number of donors.

It was CD45RO-negative cells, positively selected for CCR7, that made up naive CD8 cells, with terminally differentiated effector memory CD45RA+ cells excluded. With 5 bases clipped from V and 5 bases from J, the junction kept 4 bases outside the gene matches. The CDR3 is 14 residues long. CDR1 and CDR2 from the germline V gene are SNHLY and FYNNEI. Sample: naive CD8+ T cells sorted from blood. J is TRBJ2-1 and V is TRBV2, with 9 nucleotides matching TRBD2. The source of this sequence is a man aged 25 to 45 in good health. The CDR3 nucleotides are TGTGCCAGCAGTTGGACTAGCGAACACAATGAGCAGTTCTTC. The encoded protein is CASSWTSEHNEQFF.